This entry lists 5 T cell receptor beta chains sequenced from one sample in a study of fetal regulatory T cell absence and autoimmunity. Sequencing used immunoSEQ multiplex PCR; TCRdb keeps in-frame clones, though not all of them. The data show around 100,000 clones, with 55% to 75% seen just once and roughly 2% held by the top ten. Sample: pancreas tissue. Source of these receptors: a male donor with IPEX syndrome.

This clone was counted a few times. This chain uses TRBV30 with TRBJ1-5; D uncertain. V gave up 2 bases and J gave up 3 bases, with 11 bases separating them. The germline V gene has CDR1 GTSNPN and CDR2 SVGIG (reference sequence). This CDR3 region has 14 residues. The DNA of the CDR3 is TGTGCCTGGAGTCCAGGTCGGTCCAATCAGCCCCAGCATTTT. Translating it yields CAWSPGRSNQPQHF. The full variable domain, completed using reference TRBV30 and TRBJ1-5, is SQTIHQWPATLVQPVGSPLSLECTVEGTSNPNLYWYRQAAGRGLQLLFYSVGIGQISSEVPQNLSASRPQDRQFILSSKKLLLSDSGFYLCAWSPGRSNQPQHFGDGTRLSIL.

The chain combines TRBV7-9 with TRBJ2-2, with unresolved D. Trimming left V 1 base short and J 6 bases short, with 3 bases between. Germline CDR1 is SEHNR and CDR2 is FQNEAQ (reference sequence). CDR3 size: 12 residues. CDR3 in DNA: TGTGCCAGCAGCTTAGGCGCCGGGGAGCTGTTTTTT. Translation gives CASSLGAGELFF.

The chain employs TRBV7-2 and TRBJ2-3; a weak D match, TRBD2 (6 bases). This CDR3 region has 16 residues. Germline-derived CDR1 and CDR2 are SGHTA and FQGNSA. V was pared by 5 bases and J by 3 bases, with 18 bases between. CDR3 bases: TGTGCCAGCAGCCCAAGGGCGACTAGAGGTACAGATACGCAGTATTTT. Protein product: CASSPRATRGTDTQYF.

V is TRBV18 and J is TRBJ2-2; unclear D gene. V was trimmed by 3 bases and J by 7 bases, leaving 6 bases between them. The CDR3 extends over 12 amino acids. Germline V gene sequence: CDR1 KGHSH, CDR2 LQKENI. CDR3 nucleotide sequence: TGTGCCAGCTCACCTCAAGACGGGGAGCTGTTTTTT. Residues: CASSPQDGELFF.

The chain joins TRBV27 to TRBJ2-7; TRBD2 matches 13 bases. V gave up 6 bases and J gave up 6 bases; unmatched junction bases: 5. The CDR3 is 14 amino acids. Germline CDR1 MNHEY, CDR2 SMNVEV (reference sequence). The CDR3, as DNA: TGTGCCAGCAGAAGGACTAGCGGGAGTGGCGAGCAGTACTTC. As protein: CASRRTSGSGEQYF.